This TCR beta chain appears in the sequencing data of a study of T cells in Graves' hyperthyroidism and ophthalmopathy (dated by TCRdb to the late 2010s). About the full investigation: Peripheral blood samples were taken at the time of initial diagnosis, prior to any treatment. To identify TCR V-J signatures that set the groups apart, the researchers used a discovery cohort of more than 95 patients, made up of under 50 with Graves' ophthalmopathy and some 58 with stable Graves' hyperthyroidism. Prospective prediction of ophthalmopathy was tested in an independent validation cohort consisting of some 20 hyperthyroidism patients and around 16 patients who later progressed to ophthalmopathy. For training and testing, the 100 patients in the discovery cohort were randomly divided in a 7:3 ratio. Thyroid tissue and blood T-cell repertoires from several Graves' hyperthyroidism patients were also compared in the study. After blood sampling, hyperthyroidism patients were treated with methimazole at a starting dose of 30 mg daily, and ophthalmopathy patients were treated with high-dose intravenous methylprednisolone. The paper reports TCR Vbeta CDR3 sequencing of 130 to 150 peripheral blood samples: 43 ophthalmopathy, about 75 hyperthyroidism and some 17 progressor patients.

At the junction V is shortened by 3 bases and J by 7 bases, with 21 bases in between. The germline V gene (reference sequence) sets CDR1 to SEHNR and CDR2 to FQNEAQ. Including the terminal cysteine and phenylalanine, the CDR3 comprises 16 residues. The CDR3 DNA has 48 bases and is translated from base 1. In the ophthalmopathy patients, disease was moderately to severely active, with a Clinical Activity Score of 3 or more, a NOSPECS grade of 4 or more, and a duration of less than 3 months. Exclusion was applied to patients with uncontrolled infections, other autoimmune diseases, pregnancy or lactation. Diagnoses relied on clinical symptoms, serum thyroxine and TRAb, thyroid ultrasound and orbital computed tomography. PBMCs were isolated from about 9.1 ml of fresh peripheral blood by Ficoll-Paque density gradient centrifugation. Trizol reagent was used to extract total RNA, and RNA quality was then checked on an Agilent 2100 Bioanalyzer.

This clonotype was found many times. The antigen this receptor binds is unknown. No base-level quality is on record; no much larger clone is a single base apart. The study at large found these results: Sample size was not statistically predetermined, and blinding of investigators to group allocation was not performed. A 13 V-J signature model separated ophthalmopathy from stable hyperthyroidism, with 87.88% sensitivity and roughly 81% specificity in cross-validation and 80%/75% in testing. Blood samples also contained most of the expanded thyroid clonotypes (frequency above 0.001), which suggests that blood repertoires may reflect thyroid immune responses. In validation, the model predicted progression to ophthalmopathy a median of approximately 6.6 months before onset, with around 70% sensitivity and around 76% specificity.

The TCR beta CDR3 regions were amplified from the RNA transcripts. The TCR CDR3 was subjected to a first round of RT-PCR using the HTBI primer set and the Qiagen OneStep RT-PCR kit. Libraries were constructed in a second round of multiplex PCR, after which size selection and purification were carried out. Sequencing of the libraries was done on an Illumina HiSeq2000 using paired-end 100 bp reads. In the paper's pipeline: SOAPnuke was used to process the raw data, removing reads that contained adapters or uncalled bases, had a mean Phred below 15, or lacked an exact match to the constant primer or identifier. High-quality paired reads were merged using COPE v1.2.5, and each unique nucleotide sequence was defined as a clonotype. MiTCR v1.1 was used to align the clonotypes against IMGT TRBV, TRBD and TRBJ reference segments. Only V-J combinations with frequency above 0.0001, covering 99.2% of repertoires, were analysed. The TCS score was defined as F50 (clonal expansion) divided by E x V (chaos), with BLOSUM62-based TCRdist calculated between CDR3 peptides within each V-J. Welch's t-statistics and random forest reduced roughly 540 V-J features to 13, which were used in a naive Bayes classifier (R e1071). TCRdb trimmed the raw reads at Q25, called clones with MiXCR and kept productive beta chains. Every entry covers one CDR3 protein and lists the most common genes and DNA from its rows. The V and J calls and clone size are TCRdb's, not the authors'. The table for this sample lists roughly 400,000 distinct CDR3 sequences; about 14% of them were counted only once. The ten largest clones take up 25% to 30% of the sample.

The chain is made from TRBV7-9 and TRBJ1-1, and possibly TRBD1, on 5 matching bases. Material for sequencing was blood. The sequence was collected from a man in his fifties with Graves' ophthalmopathy. The CDR3 protein sequence reads: CASSFYILRQSREAFF. The DNA sequence is TGTGCCAGCAGCTTCTACATACTTAGACAGTCCCGTGAAGCTTTCTTT. Where the CDR3 stops, the reference TRBV7-9 and TRBJ1-1 genes take over; the full variable domain is DTGVSQNPRHKITKRGQNVTFRCDPISEHNRLYWYRQTLGQGPEFLTYFQNEAQLEKSRLLSDRFSAERPKGSFSTLEIQRTEQGDSAMYLCASSFYILRQSREAFFGQGTRLTVV.